What follows is one T cell receptor beta chain and its context. What this receptor recognizes is not known. It has no much larger one-base neighbor in the sample; base qualities were not kept. The data derive from a study of blood T cell repertoires in COVID-19 (TCRdb year 2020). For context, the study as a whole: The collaborator samples originated in the United States, Italy and Spain and spanned the acute and convalescent phases of COVID-19. The samples were drawn from two sources: the first 160 participants of the ongoing ImmuneRACE study, and over 950 subjects contributed by 6 global collaborators. Nearly every sample came with metadata listing a de-identified subject ID, COVID-19 status, age in years and sex. Subjects who had been exposed to COVID-19, were actively infected with it, or had recovered from it provided the deeply sampled blood TCRbeta repertoires that made up the dataset. Where HLA class I and class II types were available, the types were taken from metadata supplied by the sample provider, not from assay-based typing. The repertoires were released in a freely available public database meant as a resource for research on the immune response to SARS-CoV-2. The material from the prospective study consisted of cDNA or gDNA derived from T cells, B-cell-depleted T cells, or PBMCs.

TCRbeta CDR3 regions were amplified from genomic DNA using the immunoSEQ Assay, a bias-controlled multiplex PCR. Per the authors' processing: The number of nucleated cells in each sample was estimated by amplification of reference gene primers within the assay. Sequence reads were collapsed and filtered to measure the absolute abundance of every unique TCRbeta CDR3 rearrangement. For each sample, productive Simpson clonality was calculated by taking the square root of Simpson's diversity index across productive rearrangements. The immuneACCESS repertoire file appears here via TCRdb, limited to in-frame rearrangements. These files lack a portion of the clones; in checked studies, under half of the deficit traces to unresolved V genes, and the cause of the others is not known. The V and J calls and clone size were taken over from that table, and D and trimming were inferred from the DNA. The table for this sample lists 65,000 to 80,000 clones; approximately 91% of them were counted only once. Of the sample, about 2.9% is held by the ten largest clones.

V lost 0 bases and J lost 1 base; the stretch between them is 10 bases long. The CDR3 goes from the cysteine to the phenylalanine over 16 residues. Of all the DNA, just the CDR3 is kept, 48 bases in frame from base 1. According to the germline V gene (reference sequence), CDR1 reads LGHDT and CDR2 reads YNNKEL. Overall study outcomes, separate from this receptor: The quantity of clinical and demographic metadata differed by source and by participant and was supplied without curation.

Collaborating institutions collected whole blood in K2EDTA tubes following their own protocols. For TCRbeta analysis, collaborator samples were shipped as frozen whole blood, as isolated PBMCs, or as DNA extracted from either sample type. This clonotype originated in a man between 70 and 80 years old with active or convalescent COVID-19. In this chain, TRBV3-1 (or the pseudogene TRBV3-2) is recombined with TRBJ1-3; no D gene call is confident. The sequencing sample was made of peripheral blood. CDR3 protein: CASSQDPPFSGNTIYF. The DNA sequence reads TGTGCCAGCAGCCAAGATCCTCCTTTTTCTGGAAACACCATATATTTT.